This T cell receptor beta chain was obtained from a study of blood T cell repertoires in COVID-19 (dated by TCRdb to the early 2020s). With respect to the entire study: Samples covering the acute and convalescent phases of COVID-19 were provided by collaborators in the United States, Italy and Spain. The material from the prospective study consisted of cDNA or gDNA derived from T cells, B-cell-depleted T cells, or PBMCs. Subjects who had been exposed to COVID-19, were actively infected with it, or had recovered from it provided the deeply sampled blood TCRbeta repertoires that made up the dataset. The repertoires were released in a freely available public database meant as a resource for research on the immune response to SARS-CoV-2. Samples came from the ongoing ImmuneRACE study (first 160 participants) plus 1,254 subjects from 6 global collaborators. Sample metadata almost always included a de-identified subject ID, COVID-19 status, age in years and sex. HLA class I and class II types, where available, came from metadata supplied by the sample provider rather than from assay-based typing.

In its sample, this clone was seen a few times. This clone's antigen is unknown. No quality values exist for individual bases; no much larger clone is one base distant. CDR1 and CDR2 were assigned from the germline V gene (reference sequence) as MNHNY and SVGAGI. Taken from cysteine to phenylalanine, the CDR3 has 14 residues. CDR3 DNA is the only sequence kept; it has 42 bases, read in frame from the first base. V has 7 bases trimmed and J has 5 bases trimmed; junction bases matching no gene number 10. Results the study describes overall, beyond this receptor: The amount of clinical and demographic metadata varied by source and participant and was provided uncurated.

TCRbeta CDR3 regions were amplified from genomic DNA by means of the immunoSEQ Assay, a bias-controlled multiplex PCR. Per the authors' processing: Within the assay, amplification of reference gene primers was used to estimate how many nucleated cells each sample contained. To quantify the absolute abundance of each unique TCRbeta CDR3 rearrangement, sequence reads were collapsed and filtered. Productive Simpson clonality was computed per sample as the square root of Simpson's diversity index over productive rearrangements. What TCRdb holds here is the immuneACCESS table cut down to in-frame rearrangements. Part of the clones is not present; checked against another copy, under half of the missing clones reflect an unresolved V gene, and the others are unexplained. From that table come the V and J calls and clone size; the DNA was used to work out D and trimming. The sample includes around 140,000 clones, with around 80% observed a single time. Of the sample, approximately 4.5% falls within the top ten clones.

Each collaborating institution followed its own protocols to collect whole blood in K2EDTA tubes. For TCRbeta analysis, collaborator samples were shipped as frozen whole blood, as isolated PBMCs, or as DNA extracted from either sample type. The sequence links TRBV6-6 to TRBJ1-2; 7 central bases correspond to TRBD1. The sequencing input was peripheral blood. This receptor was obtained from a woman older than 75 with active or convalescent COVID-19. Here the CDR3 is given as CASMIGTARYGYTF. The sequenced DNA is TGTGCCAGCATGATCGGGACAGCTAGATATGGCTACACCTTC.